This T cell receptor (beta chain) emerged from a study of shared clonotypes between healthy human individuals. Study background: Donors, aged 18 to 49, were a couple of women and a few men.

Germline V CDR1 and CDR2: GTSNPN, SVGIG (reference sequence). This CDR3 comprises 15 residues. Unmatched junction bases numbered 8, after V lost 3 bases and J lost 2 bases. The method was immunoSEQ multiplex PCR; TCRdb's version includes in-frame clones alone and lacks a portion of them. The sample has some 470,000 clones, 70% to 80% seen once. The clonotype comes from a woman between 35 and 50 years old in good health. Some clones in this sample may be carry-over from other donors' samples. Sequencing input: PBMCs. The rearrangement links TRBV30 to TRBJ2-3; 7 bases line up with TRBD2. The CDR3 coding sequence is TGTGCCTGGAGGAGGACTAGGTCTTCCACAGATACGCAGTATTTT. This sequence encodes CAWRRTRSSTDTQYF.